The clone carrying this T cell receptor beta chain showed up just a few times. This sample was taken from a study of blood T cell repertoires in COVID-19. Background on the study: The analysed material was cDNA or gDNA that came from T cells, B-cell-depleted T cells, or PBMCs.

Some clones are missing from TCRdb's copy, which holds only in-frame ones; the method was immunoSEQ multiplex PCR. The table lists around 300,000 clones, around 86% of them singletons. The V gene's germline CDR1 is MDHEN and CDR2 SYDVKM. The trim removed 5 bases at V and 0 bases at J, leaving 10 bases unmatched. The CDR3 contains 17 residues. Sample: peripheral blood. The chain combines TRBV28 with TRBJ1-5; TRBD1 agrees at 7 bases. This receptor was obtained from a woman aged 25 to 45 with active or convalescent COVID-19. The CDR3 DNA reads as TGTGCCAGCAGTCAACCGACAGGGCGGGATAGCAATCAGCCCCAGCATTTT. Translation gives CASSQPTGRDSNQPQHF.